The 27 T cell receptor beta chains below were found in one sample sequenced in a study of OX40 agonist ivuxolimab in advanced cancers. Profiling relied on immunoSEQ multiplex PCR, and the TCRdb table lists in-frame clones only, not all of them. Here the sample spans approximately 60,000 clones, around four fifths being singletons. The sequences come from CD4+ or CD8+ T cells sorted from blood, collected in a trial of the OX40 agonist ivuxolimab. These receptor sequences come from an adult with an advanced solid tumor such as melanoma, head and neck, liver or kidney cancer.

This chain joins TRBV5-1 and TRBJ1-1; perhaps TRBD1 as D (6 bases). The CDR3 has 14 amino acids. Germline values: CDR1 SGHRS, CDR2 YFSETQ. V lost 0 bases and J lost 4, with 10 bases in between. The CDR3 sequence: CASSLAGGGTEAFF. DNA of the CDR3: TGCGCCAGCAGCTTGGCCGGAGGGGGCACTGAAGCTTTCTTT.

The chain uses TRBV11-3 and TRBJ2-5, with D possibly TRBD2 on 5 matching bases. The CDR3 extends over 16 amino acids. CDR1 is SGHNT and CDR2 is YENEEA in the germline V gene. V lost 1 base to trimming and J lost 2 bases, with 14 bases between them. The CDR3 DNA follows: TGTGCCAGCAGCTTAGGAGGGAGCAGGATACAAGAGACCCAGTACTTC. It translates to CASSLGGSRIQETQYF.

To note about this clone: Within the sample, other DNA sequences also encode this same CDR3. The V and J genes are TRBV5-6 and TRBJ2-5; D is unclear. Trimming took 1 base from V and 2 from J, leaving 0 bases between them. The germline gives CDR1 SGHDT, CDR2 YYEEEE. This CDR3 has 11 amino acids. As DNA, the CDR3 is TGTGCCAGCAGCTTGCAAGAGACCCAGTACTTC. Amino acids: CASSLQETQYF.

This CDR3 is CASSRQDSRSGNTIYF. The CDR3 DNA reads as TGCGCCAGCAGCCGCCAGGACAGTCGCTCTGGAAACACCATATATTTT. The V call is TRBV5-1, the J call TRBJ1-3, with D possibly being TRBD1 (6 bases). Trimming removed 4 bases from V and 0 bases from J, with 14 bases in between. This CDR3 region has 16 residues. Germline V gives CDR1 SGHRS, CDR2 YFSETQ.

The rearrangement links TRBV29-1 to TRBJ1-4, with D possibly TRBD1 on 5 matching bases. The CDR3 covers 13 residues. In germline, CDR1 is SQVTM, CDR2 ANQGSEA. V was pared by 2 bases and J by 7 bases, with 11 bases between. The CDR3 DNA is TGCAGCGTTGAACAACAGGTCGGTGAAAAACTGTTTTTT. Translation gives CSVEQQVGEKLFF.

This sequence joins TRBV18 and TRBJ1-1, with D possibly being TRBD1 (5 bases). The germline gives CDR1 KGHSH, CDR2 LQKENI. This CDR3 contains 13 residues. V gave up 6 bases and J gave up 4 bases, with 12 bases separating them. CDR3 sequence (DNA): TGTGCCAGCTCCCCCAGGGAGGGCACTGAAGCTTTCTTT. This gives the protein CASSPREGTEAFF.

V usage is TRBV6-5 and J usage is TRBJ2-2; possibly TRBD1 for D (5 bases). CDR3 size: 15 residues. Germline CDR1 MNHEY, CDR2 SVGAGI. V was shortened by 2 bases and J by 6 bases, with 13 bases between the two germline ends. Here the CDR3 reads CASSYVGVNSGELFF. In DNA, the CDR3 is TGTGCCAGCAGTTACGTAGGGGTGAATTCCGGGGAGCTGTTTTTT.

This rearrangement joins TRBV29-1 to TRBJ1-1; the D is unclear. This CDR3 has 12 residues. V lost 7 bases to trimming and J lost 1 base, with 10 bases between them. Germline CDR1 reads SQVTM; CDR2 reads ANQGSEA. The CDR3 bases are TGCAGCGCCTCCAGATCGAACACTGAAGCTTTCTTT. Protein: CSASRSNTEAFF.

V gene TRBV6-6 combines with J gene TRBJ2-7, with a possible D match to TRBD2 (5 bases). Trimming took 5 bases from V and 0 from J, leaving 14 bases between them. This CDR3 is built from 15 residues. Germline CDR1 reads MNHNY; CDR2 reads SVGAGI (reference sequence). The DNA of the CDR3 is TGTGCCAGCAGTCGCCCCCCGGGGAGCTCCTACGAGCAGTACTTC. Translating it yields CASSRPPGSSYEQYF.

CDR3 nucleotide sequence: TGTGCCTGGAGTGTAACGCAGTACTATGGCTACACCTTC. Its protein is CAWSVTQYYGYTF. The genes are TRBV30 and TRBJ1-2; the D is unclear. Trimming took 0 bases from V and 3 from J, leaving 8 bases between them. The CDR3 has 13 amino acids. The V gene's germline CDR1 is GTSNPN and CDR2 SVGIG (reference sequence).

CDR3 coding DNA: TGTGCCAGCAGGGACAGGGGGGATGTGTATGGCTACACCTTC. Translation gives CASRDRGDVYGYTF. This chain links TRBV28 with TRBJ1-2; 10 nucleotides agree with TRBD1. The CDR3 is 14 amino acids. Unmatched junction bases numbered 6, after V lost 6 bases and J lost 5 bases. CDR1 is MDHEN, CDR2 SYDVKM, per germline.

V is TRBV29-1 and J is TRBJ2-1, with D unresolved. Germline CDR1 SQVTM, CDR2 ANQGSEA. Trimming shortened V by 3 bases and J by 0 bases, and 9 bases separated the two germline ends. The CDR3 loop spans 14 amino acids. CDR3 nucleotide sequence: TGCAGCGTTGAGTACAGAAGCTCCTACAATGAGCAGTTCTTC. Protein sequence: CSVEYRSSYNEQFF.

This clone was counted at least ten times. This chain joins TRBV6-5 and TRBJ1-3; D remains ambiguous. Between the trimmed V and J ends, which lost 6 bases and 7 bases, there was a span of 7 bases. Per germline, CDR1 MNHEY and CDR2 SVGAGI. The CDR3 is 11 residues long. CDR3 amino acids: CASREGNTIYF. The CDR3 DNA reads TGTGCCAGCAGAGAAGGGAACACCATATATTTT.

The chain combines TRBV9 with TRBJ1-2; 9 bases fit TRBD1. CDR3 length: 13 amino acids. Germline trimming cut 4 bases from V and 6 bases from J; bases unmatched to any gene: 4. From germline, CDR1 is SGDLS and CDR2 YYNGEE. The CDR3 DNA follows: TGTGCCAGCAGCTCCGGGACAGGGAATGGCTACACCTTC. Its protein is CASSSGTGNGYTF. Complete variable domain (other parts from reference TRBV9 and TRBJ1-2): DSGVTQTPKHLITATGQRVTLRCSPRSGDLSVYWYQQSLDQGLQFLIQYYNGEERAKGNILERFSAQQFPDLHSELNLSSLELGDSALYFCASSSGTGNGYTFGSGTRLTVV.

The chain uses TRBV19 and TRBJ2-7; D unresolved. In germline, CDR1 is LNHDA, CDR2 SQIVND (reference sequence). CDR3 length: 12 residues. Trimming took off 4 bases at V and 4 bases at J, with 8 bases between the two ends. The CDR3 DNA follows: TGTGCCAGTAGTAAGATGGGGTACGAGCAGTACTTC. Translated: CASSKMGYEQYF.

This sequence joins TRBV19 and TRBJ2-7, with D uncertain. V was cut by 5 bases and J by 2 bases, with 7 bases left in between. Germline-derived CDR1 and CDR2 are LNHDA and SQIVND (reference sequence). The CDR3 contains 12 residues. DNA of the CDR3: TGTGCCAGTAGTCCTGGGCCCTACGAGCAGTACTTC. This codes for CASSPGPYEQYF.

The V call is TRBV29-1, the J call TRBJ1-2; D is perhaps TRBD1 (5 bases). Trimming removed 6 bases at V and 8 bases at J, with 19 bases between. This CDR3 contains 13 residues. Germline V CDR1 and CDR2: SQVTM, ANQGSEA. The chain's CDR3 is CSVGREGPTGYTF. DNA for the CDR3: TGCAGCGTGGGAAGAGAGGGACCTACGGGCTACACCTTC.

The chain employs TRBV19 and TRBJ1-5; maybe TRBD1 (5 bases). This CDR3 comprises 14 residues. V shed 3 bases and J shed 4 bases, with 10 bases lying between them. The germline gives CDR1 LNHDA, CDR2 SQIVND (reference sequence). The CDR3 here is CASSIYQGNQPQHF. The CDR3 coding sequence is TGTGCCAGTAGTATCTACCAGGGAAATCAGCCCCAGCATTTT.

The J gene is TRBJ2-2, the V gene TRBV6-6; possible D gene TRBD1, 6 bases. Per the germline V gene, CDR1 is MNHNY and CDR2 is SVGAGI (reference sequence). Deletions cut 6 bases from V and 4 bases from J, with 15 bases between. The CDR3 runs to 15 residues. The DNA of the CDR3 is TGTGCCAGCAGGTGGGGGCAAGCGAGCACCGGGGAGCTGTTTTTT. Its translation: CASRWGQASTGELFF.

DNA of the CDR3: TGTGCCAGCAGCTTGGTTGGGAGAGTAATGAACGGCTACACCTTC. It specifies CASSLVGRVMNGYTF. The chain has TRBV5-5 and TRBJ1-2; D is ambiguous. V was clipped by 0 bases and J by 8 bases, with 17 bases between them. CDR1 is SGHKS and CDR2 is YYEKEE in the germline V gene (reference sequence). This CDR3 has 15 residues.

The chain has TRBV19 and TRBJ1-1, with D maybe TRBD1 (6 bases). Germline V CDR1 and CDR2: LNHDA, SQIVND (reference sequence). Trimming took off 7 bases at V and 6 bases at J, with 21 bases between the two ends. The CDR3 runs 15 residues. The CDR3 here is CASTISDRLVPEAFF. Here the CDR3 DNA reads TGTGCCAGTACTATTTCAGACAGGCTGGTTCCTGAAGCTTTCTTT.

The rearrangement links TRBV7-9 to TRBJ1-2, with D possibly being TRBD1 (5 bases). Trimming removed 0 bases from V and 10 bases from J, with 15 bases in between. Germline values: CDR1 SEHNR, CDR2 FQNEAQ (reference sequence). This CDR3 region has 14 residues. The CDR3 DNA follows: TGTGCCAGCAGCTTAGCAAGGCGCGAACAGGTCTACACCTTC. Translation: CASSLARREQVYTF.

This sequence joins TRBV19 and TRBJ2-7, with D uncertain. The CDR3 covers 12 residues. With 3 bases removed from V and 3 bases from J, the gap between germline ends came to 6 bases. Germline CDR1 reads LNHDA; CDR2 reads SQIVND (reference sequence). Here the CDR3 DNA reads TGTGCCAGTAGTATGGGCCACTACGAGCAGTACTTC. It is translated as CASSMGHYEQYF. Filled out from reference TRBV19 and TRBJ2-7, the complete variable domain reads DGGITQSPKYLFRKEGQNVTLSCEQNLNHDAMYWYRQDPGQGLRLIYYSQIVNDFQKGDIAEGYSVSREKKESFPLTVTSAQKNPTAFYLCASSMGHYEQYFGPGTRLTVT.

V is TRBV5-1 and J is TRBJ2-3; 8 bases align to TRBD1. The CDR3 sequence is 15 residues long. V gave up 4 bases and J gave up 0 bases; unmatched junction bases: 4. From germline, CDR1 is SGHRS and CDR2 YFSETQ. CDR3 protein: CASSTRQGSTDTQYF. CDR3 in DNA: TGCGCCAGCAGCACTAGACAGGGGAGCACAGATACGCAGTATTTT.

The gene calls are TRBV21-1 and TRBJ2-3; TRBD2 was called by the table and not checked on the DNA. TRBV21-1 is described as a pseudogene. CDR3 length: 15 amino acids. The CDR3 sequence: CASSKCLAGTDTQYF. CDR3 bases: TGTGCCAGCAGCAAATGCCTAGCGGGCACAGATACGCAGTATTTT.

The chain couples TRBV27 to TRBJ1-5; D is unclear. Deletions cut 5 bases from V and 0 bases from J, with 8 bases between. Looked up from germline, CDR1 is MNHEY and CDR2 is SMNVEV (reference sequence). The CDR3 loop spans 14 amino acids. The DNA for the CDR3 is TGTGCCAGCAGTCAGGCCAATAGCAATCAGCCCCAGCATTTT. This codes for CASSQANSNQPQHF.

The chain uses TRBV30 and TRBJ1-2; D possibly corresponds to TRBD1 (5 bases). The CDR3 contains 14 residues. Germline V gives CDR1 GTSNPN, CDR2 SVGIG (reference sequence). Trimming stripped 2 bases from V and 5 bases from J, with 15 bases between. CDR3 DNA sequence: TGTGCCTGGAGTTCACTCCAGGGTGGATATGGCTACACCTTC. Translation gives CAWSSLQGGYGYTF.